The 18 T cell receptor beta chains in this list originate from one sample, sequenced in a study of CDR3 diversity in severe acne. From the PCR reads, TCRdb called clonotypes with MiXCR, one entry per CDR3 protein. Here the sample spans more than 85,000 distinct CDR3 sequences, 45% to 50% being singletons. Sequencing was performed on blood. The receptors stem from a male donor in good health, serving as a control.

V usage is TRBV5-1 and J usage is TRBJ1-5, with D possibly TRBD1 on 5 matching bases. V was shortened by 4 bases and J by 11 bases, with 22 bases between the two germline ends. Germline V gives CDR1 SGHRS, CDR2 YFSETQ. The CDR3 loop spans 15 amino acids. The CDR3 spells CASSPGTTVGETQHF. The DNA for the CDR3 is TGCGCCAGCAGCCCCGGGACTACCGTTGGGGAGACCCAGCATTTT.

The CDR3 is CSARAPRRGSNTGELFF. The CDR3 region has the DNA TGCAGTGCTAGAGCCCCTCGACGGGGGTCGAACACCGGGGAGCTGTTTTTT. The chain combines TRBV20-1 with TRBJ2-2; tentatively, D is TRBD2 (6 bases). CDR1 is DFQATT and CDR2 is SNEGSKA in the germline V gene (reference sequence). Trimming removed 1 base at V and 0 bases at J, with 15 bases between. CDR3 length equals 17 residues.

This clonotype was recorded at least ten times. The chain combines TRBV6-5 with TRBJ2-7, with 10 nucleotides matching TRBD1. Trimming took 6 bases from V and 6 from J; bases not matched to a gene: 2. The CDR3 has 12 amino acids. Germline CDR1 reads MNHEY; CDR2 reads SVGAGI. The CDR3 sequence: CASRRDRGEQYF. CDR3 in DNA: TGTGCCAGCAGACGGGACAGGGGCGAGCAGTACTTC.

The V and J genes are TRBV7-2 and TRBJ2-7; 9 bases match TRBD2. This CDR3 has 15 residues. Looked up from germline, CDR1 is SGHTA and CDR2 is FQGNSA. The junction had 11 bases not matched to a gene; V was cut back by 7 bases and J by 4 bases. CDR3 loop: CASTTPWREGYEQYF. Here the CDR3 DNA reads TGTGCCAGCACTACACCGTGGCGGGAGGGGTACGAGCAGTACTTC.

Ten or more counts support this clonotype. The chain combines TRBV10-3 with TRBJ2-3; 10 bases are a match to TRBD2. Germline CDR1 ENHRY, CDR2 SYGVKD. The CDR3 extends over 15 amino acids. V was pared by 8 bases and J by 3 bases, with 8 bases of the junction left unmatched. In DNA form, the CDR3 reads TGTGCCATCGACGCTCGAGCGGGGGGGACAGATACGCAGTATTTT. Translating it yields CAIDARAGGTDTQYF.

Notes on this clonotype: A read error is possible here, since a much larger clone lies one base away. V is TRBV20-1 and J is TRBJ1-6; 8 bases are shared with TRBD1. Germline V gene sequence: CDR1 DFQATT, CDR2 SNEGSKA (reference sequence). V was clipped by 0 bases and J by 8 bases; unmatched bases: 12. CDR3 size: 17 residues. The CDR3 loop is CSARDPPGTGNDSPLHF. The CDR3 bases are TGCAGTGCTAGAGACCCACCGGGGACAGGCAACGATTCACCCCTCCACTTT.

Comments on this clonotype: This may arise from a read error, as a much more abundant clone is one base away. This rearrangement joins TRBV10-3 to TRBJ1-2; 9 nucleotides agree with TRBD1. This CDR3 is built from 13 residues. Per germline, CDR1 ENHRY and CDR2 SYGVKD. This CDR3 reads CAISRDRDYGCTF. CDR3 nucleotide sequence: TGTGCCATCAGCAGGGACAGGGACTATGGCTGCACCTTC.

This clonotype was observed many times. The chain has TRBV6-2 or TRBV6-3 and TRBJ2-7; 8 bases align to TRBD1. CDR3 length: 17 amino acids. The V segment lost 0 bases and the J segment 5 bases; nucleotides outside the gene matches: 12. Looked up from germline, CDR1 is MNHEY and CDR2 is SVGEGT. DNA for the CDR3: TGTGCCAGCAGTTACTCCGGACAGGGTCAGGATCGGGACGAGCAGTACTTC. Protein: CASSYSGQGQDRDEQYF.

The chain links TRBV20-1 to TRBJ1-4; D is possibly TRBD1 (6 bases). Trimming removed 6 bases from V and 2 bases from J, with 13 bases in between. Germline CDR1 is DFQATT and CDR2 is SNEGSKA (reference sequence). The CDR3 has 14 amino acids. The CDR3 spells CSAHRVSTNEKLFF. The CDR3 DNA reads as TGCAGTGCCCACAGGGTTTCGACTAATGAAAAACTGTTTTTT.

The V gene is TRBV2, the J gene TRBJ2-2; D call uncertain. Germline V lookup: CDR1 SNHLY, CDR2 FYNNEI. The CDR3 is made up of 12 amino acids. Trimming took 7 bases from V and 5 from J, leaving 8 bases between them. The CDR3 here is CASKVRTGELFF. Here the CDR3 DNA reads TGTGCCAGCAAAGTTAGGACCGGGGAGCTGTTTTTT.

V gene TRBV9 combines with J gene TRBJ1-1, with TRBD1 as a possible D gene (5 bases). V dropped 4 bases and J dropped 9 bases, with 16 bases sitting between them. The CDR3 has 13 amino acids. Germline V gives CDR1 SGDLS, CDR2 YYNGEE. CDR3 nucleotide sequence: TGTGCCAGCAGCCCCCATGACAGTATACAAGCTTTCTTT. It yields the protein CASSPHDSIQAFF.

The V call is TRBV6-6, the J call TRBJ1-2, with D tentatively TRBD1 (5 bases). The CDR3 spans 15 residues. The germline V gene encodes CDR1 MNHNY and CDR2 SVGAGI (reference sequence). V was clipped by 8 bases and J by 6 bases, with 22 bases between them. The CDR3 DNA reads as TGTGCCAGCGGTGGACCACAAATTCTGACAGATGGCTACACCTTC. The encoded protein is CASGGPQILTDGYTF.

J is TRBJ1-4 and V is TRBV15, with TRBD1 matching 7 bases. The CDR3 has 16 residues. CDR1 LNHNV and CDR2 YYDKDF come from the germline V gene (reference sequence). Unmatched junction bases numbered 3, after V lost 0 bases and J lost 2 bases. The CDR3 coding sequence is TGTGCCACCAGCAGAGATCGACAGGGCACTAATGAAAAACTGTTTTTT. It specifies CATSRDRQGTNEKLFF. Using reference TRBV15 and TRBJ1-4 for the parts outside the CDR3, the full variable domain is DAMVIQNPRYQVTQFGKPVTLSCSQTLNHNVMYWYQQKSSQAPKLLFHYYDKDFNNEADTPDNFQSRRPNTSFCFLDIRSPGLGDTAMYLCATSRDRQGTNEKLFFGSGTQLSVL.

This clonotype was observed at least ten times. The chain joins TRBV9 to TRBJ2-2; tentatively, D is TRBD2 (6 bases). Trimming shortened V by 4 bases and J by 4 bases, and 14 bases separated the two germline ends. The CDR3 runs 15 residues. Germline values: CDR1 SGDLS, CDR2 YYNGEE. CDR3 sequence: CASSPTSIRTGELFF. CDR3 nucleotides: TGTGCCAGCAGCCCCACTAGCATCCGCACCGGGGAGCTGTTTTTT.

In this sample, this clonotype turned up once. DNA for the CDR3: TGTGCCAGCCACGCGGTGGGGGCAGGGCGGGATGGCTACACCTTC. It yields the protein CASHAVGAGRDGYTF. V and J are TRBV19 and TRBJ1-2; TRBD1 might be the D (6 bases). CDR3 length: 15 amino acids. Germline CDR1 reads LNHDA; CDR2 reads SQIVND (reference sequence). Trimming cost V 9 bases and J 6 bases, with 23 bases left between them.

Ten or more counts support this clonotype. Here the CDR3 reads CASSIPGTGETQYF. CDR3 sequence (DNA): TGCGCCAGCAGTATACCTGGGACGGGAGAGACCCAGTACTTC. V usage is TRBV5-1 and J usage is TRBJ2-5; D tentatively fits TRBD1 or TRBD2 (5 bases each). The CDR3 extends over 14 amino acids. Between the trimmed V and J ends, which lost 5 bases and 4 bases, there was a span of 15 bases. The germline gives CDR1 SGHRS, CDR2 YFSETQ.

This clonotype was seen many times. The genes are TRBV6-5 and TRBJ2-3; the D call may be TRBD1 or TRBD2 (5 bases each). The CDR3 totals 15 residues. Trimming shortened V by 0 bases and J by 0 bases, and 7 bases separated the two germline ends. Looked up from germline, CDR1 is MNHEY and CDR2 is SVGAGI. The CDR3 DNA reads TGTGCCAGCAGTTACTCAGGGACCAGCACAGATACGCAGTATTTT. It yields the protein CASSYSGTSTDTQYF.

The table lists this clonotype with a count of one. The rearrangement joins TRBV6-5 to TRBJ2-5, with TRBD2 as a possible D gene (6 bases). Germline values: CDR1 MNHEY, CDR2 SVGAGI. CDR3 size: 14 residues. Trimming shortened V by 0 bases and J by 2 bases, and 7 bases separated the two germline ends. This CDR3 is CASSYSGTQETQYF. CDR3 nucleotide sequence: TGTGCCAGCAGTTACTCAGGGACTCAAGAGACCCAGTACTTC.